These 13 T cell receptor beta chains originate from one sample sequenced in a study of T cell changes during pregnancy in multiple sclerosis. Assay used: immunoSEQ multiplex PCR; TCRdb lists only in-frame clones, some missing. The data hold about 64,000 clones, with 90% observed a single time. Sequencing was performed on peripheral blood, taken in the second trimester of pregnancy. The origin of the receptors is a female donor in good health, enrolled as a control in a pregnancy study.

This chain links TRBV28 with TRBJ1-1; D unclear. The CDR3 has 16 amino acids. The germline V gene encodes CDR1 MDHEN and CDR2 SYDVKM. V lost 3 bases and J lost 1, with 15 bases in between. In DNA, the CDR3 is TGTGCCAGCAGTTTTAGTGGCCAGGACTCGAACACTGAAGCTTTCTTT. This translates into CASSFSGQDSNTEAFF.

This clone has a single count. V and J are TRBV5-1 and TRBJ1-3; 7 positions agree with TRBD1. CDR3 length: 15 residues. Unmatched junction bases numbered 2, after V lost 0 bases and J lost 2 bases. The germline CDR1 and CDR2 sequences are SGHRS and YFSETQ. CDR3 DNA sequence: TGCGCCAGCAGCTTGGACAGGGGAGCTGGAAACACCATATATTTT. This encodes CASSLDRGAGNTIYF.

This sequence joins TRBV7-9 and TRBJ2-1; tentatively, D is TRBD2 (6 bases). The CDR3 spans 12 residues. The V gene's germline CDR1 is SEHNR and CDR2 FQNEAQ (reference sequence). V lost 4 bases to trimming and J lost 6 bases, with 7 bases between them. As DNA, the CDR3 is TGTGCCAGCAGCTCCGGGGGCAATGAGCAGTTCTTC. It is translated as CASSSGGNEQFF. Using reference TRBV7-9 and TRBJ2-1 for the parts outside the CDR3, the full variable domain is DTGVSQNPRHKITKRGQNVTFRCDPISEHNRLYWYRQTLGQGPEFLTYFQNEAQLEKSRLLSDRFSAERPKGSFSTLEIQRTEQGDSAMYLCASSSGGNEQFFGPGTRLTVL.

This clone occurred once. The V and J genes are TRBV11-1 and TRBJ2-1; TRBD2 aligns across 11 bases. V lost 0 bases, J lost 7 bases, and 5 bases stayed unmatched. The CDR3 loop spans 16 amino acids. Per germline, CDR1 SGHAT and CDR2 FQDESV (reference sequence). The CDR3 DNA is TGTGCCAGCAGCTTAGCGATAGTAGCGGGGGGGAATGAGCAGTTCTTC. Translating gives CASSLAIVAGGNEQFF.

The genes are TRBV18 and TRBJ1-1, with D possibly being TRBD1 (6 bases). The V end lost 4 bases, the J end lost 3 bases, and 12 bases lay between the germline ends. CDR3 length: 14 amino acids. Germline assignment: CDR1 KGHSH and CDR2 LQKENI. CDR3 protein: CASSLQGEDTEAFF. CDR3 DNA: TGTGCCAGCTCACTACAGGGAGAGGACACTGAAGCTTTCTTT.

V usage is TRBV5-5 and J usage is TRBJ2-3; a possible D gene is TRBD2 (5 bases). V was clipped by 5 bases and J by 0 bases, with 13 bases between them. CDR1 SGHKS and CDR2 YYEKEE come from the germline V gene (reference sequence). The CDR3 is made up of 15 amino acids. As DNA, the CDR3 is TGTGCCAGCAGTACCGACTACGTGAGCACAGATACGCAGTATTTT. Protein sequence: CASSTDYVSTDTQYF.

The chain has TRBV6-1 and TRBJ2-7, with 9 bases fitting TRBD1. V lost 4 bases, J lost 6 bases, and 13 bases stayed unmatched. CDR1 and CDR2 from the germline V gene are MNHNS and SASEGT. The CDR3 loop spans 16 amino acids. The CDR3 DNA reads TGTGCCAGCAGTGGGTTGGGTGGGACAGGGTTAAGCGAGCAGTACTTC. Translation gives CASSGLGGTGLSEQYF.

The chain links TRBV5-1 to TRBJ2-2, with a possible D match to TRBD2 (7 bases). Per germline, CDR1 SGHRS and CDR2 YFSETQ. Trimming took 0 bases from V and 4 from J, leaving 16 bases between them. This CDR3 region has 17 residues. For the CDR3, the DNA is TGCGCCAGCAGCTTGGTACCTGGGGGGGCCGTCACCGGGGAGCTGTTTTTT. Protein sequence: CASSLVPGGAVTGELFF.

This chain joins TRBV6-5 and TRBJ2-3; maybe TRBD2 (5 bases). Trimming shortened V by 4 bases and J by 2 bases, and 7 bases separated the two germline ends. The CDR3 has 13 amino acids. Germline V gene sequence: CDR1 MNHEY, CDR2 SVGAGI. CDR3 nucleotide sequence: TGTGCCAGCAGTTTACGGGACACAGATACGCAGTATTTT. Translation: CASSLRDTDTQYF.

This chain links TRBV7-8 with TRBJ1-1; TRBD1 matches 9 bases. The trim removed 0 bases at V and 11 bases at J, leaving 7 bases unmatched. The CDR3 is 14 amino acids. CDR1 and CDR2 (germline): SGHVS, FQNEAQ. CDR3 region: CASSLALGDRAAFF. The DNA for the CDR3 is TGTGCCAGCAGCTTAGCCTTAGGGGACAGGGCTGCTTTCTTT. Together with reference TRBV7-8 and TRBJ1-1, the CDR3 gives the full variable domain: GAGVSQSPRYKVAKRGQDVALRCDPISGHVSLFWYQQALGQGPEFLTYFQNEAQLDKSGLPSDRFFAERPEGSVSTLKIQRTQQEDSAVYLCASSLALGDRAAFFGQGTRLTVV.

V gene TRBV5-4 combines with J gene TRBJ2-5; 7 positions match TRBD1. Germline trimming cut 4 bases from V and 0 bases from J; bases unmatched to any gene: 6. Looked up from germline, CDR1 is SGHNT and CDR2 is YYREEE (reference sequence). The CDR3 has 15 residues. DNA for the CDR3: TGTGCCAGCAGCAGACGGGACAGATACCAAGAGACCCAGTACTTC. Protein sequence: CASSRRDRYQETQYF.

This clone occurred a few times. The genes are TRBV7-8 and TRBJ1-1; a weak D match, TRBD1 (6 bases). The CDR3 runs 14 residues. CDR1 and CDR2 from the germline V gene are SGHVS and FQNEAQ. V was shortened by 4 bases and J by 6 bases, with 15 bases between the two germline ends. The CDR3 protein is CASSSYREGPEAFF. DNA for the CDR3: TGTGCCAGCAGCTCGTACAGGGAGGGGCCTGAAGCTTTCTTT.

The chain recombines TRBV6-5 with TRBJ2-7, with 9 positions matching TRBD2. V gave up 4 bases and J gave up 1 base; unmatched junction bases: 5. The CDR3 contains 15 residues. Germline V gene sequence: CDR1 MNHEY, CDR2 SVGAGI. This CDR3 reads CASSSRAGGSYEQYF. The CDR3 DNA reads TGTGCCAGCAGTTCGAGAGCGGGAGGATCCTACGAGCAGTACTTC.